This passage covers 27 T cell receptor beta chains from one sample sequenced in a study of blood T cell repertoires in COVID-19. Sequenced by immunoSEQ multiplex PCR; TCRdb stores in-frame clones only, minus some. Altogether more than 250,000 clones are present, 75% to 90% being singletons, with the ten largest covering roughly 8.6%. Source material: peripheral blood. These receptor sequences come from a human donor in a cohort sampled during active COVID-19.

This chain links TRBV2 with TRBJ1-5; 9 bases are a match to TRBD1. The J segment lost 1 base and the V segment lost 7 bases, leaving 5 bases of the junction unmatched. The CDR3 has 15 amino acids. CDR1 and CDR2 (germline): SNHLY, FYNNEI. The CDR3 is CASKPGQGSNQPQHF. The DNA of the CDR3 is TGTGCCAGCAAACCGGGACAGGGAAGCAATCAGCCCCAGCATTTT.

The chain recombines TRBV9 with TRBJ1-3; D unresolved. The CDR3 is made up of 14 amino acids. Between the trimmed V and J ends, which lost 4 bases and 2 bases, there was a span of 10 bases. Germline V lookup: CDR1 SGDLS, CDR2 YYNGEE. The CDR3 sequence: CASSFDWAGNTIYF. CDR3 nucleotides: TGTGCCAGCAGCTTTGACTGGGCTGGAAACACCATATATTTT.

The chain employs TRBV20-1 and TRBJ2-4, with TRBD2 as a possible D gene (6 bases). Trimming took 3 bases from V and 0 from J, leaving 15 bases between them. Germline CDR1 DFQATT, CDR2 SNEGSKA (reference sequence). This CDR3 spans 16 amino acids. The CDR3 spells CSASYSGVGAKNIQYF. DNA of the CDR3: TGCAGTGCTAGTTATAGCGGAGTGGGAGCCAAAAACATTCAGTACTTC.

This clone was picked up a small number of times. The V gene is TRBV2, the J gene TRBJ1-1; a possible D gene is TRBD1 (6 bases). This CDR3 is 14 amino acids long. Germline CDR1 reads SNHLY; CDR2 reads FYNNEI. Trimming cost V 7 bases and J 4 bases, with 16 bases left between them. The chain's CDR3 is CASNGAFRGTEAFF. CDR3 bases: TGTGCCAGCAATGGGGCCTTCAGGGGCACTGAAGCTTTCTTT.

This rearrangement joins TRBV2 to TRBJ1-2; perhaps TRBD1 as D (5 bases). Looked up from germline, CDR1 is SNHLY and CDR2 is FYNNEI. This CDR3 is built from 15 residues. Deletions cut 4 bases from V and 7 bases from J, with 19 bases between. CDR3 coding DNA: TGTGCCAGCAGTGTTTGGGGACTGGGCCACGGTGGCTACACCTTC. It specifies CASSVWGLGHGGYTF. The full variable domain, rest sourced from reference TRBV2 and TRBJ1-2, is EPEVTQTPSHQVTQMGQEVILRCVPISNHLYFYWYRQILGQKVEFLVSFYNNEISEKSEIFDDQFSVERPDGSNFTLKIRSTKLEDSAMYFCASSVWGLGHGGYTFGSGTRLTVV.

The chain recombines TRBV24-1 with TRBJ2-7; no clear D gene. CDR1 is KGHDR and CDR2 is SFDVKD in the germline V gene. The V end lost 7 bases, the J end lost 3 bases, and 9 bases lay between the germline ends. This CDR3 has 12 residues. CDR3 amino acids: CATRGYVYEQYF. The CDR3 region has the DNA TGTGCCACCAGGGGCTACGTCTACGAGCAGTACTTC.

This chain joins TRBV16 and TRBJ1-5, with 7 positions matching TRBD1. The CDR3 length is 16 residues. Trimming took 0 bases from V and 0 from J; bases not matched to a gene: 2. Germline V CDR1 and CDR2: KGHSY, FQNENV. DNA of the CDR3: TGTGCCAGCAGCCAATCGAGGGACAGTAGCAATCAGCCCCAGCATTTT. Translating it yields CASSQSRDSSNQPQHF.

In its sample, this clone was seen once. The chain combines TRBV28 with TRBJ1-4; 7 positions match TRBD1. Germline trimming cut 6 bases from V and 1 base from J; bases unmatched to any gene: 5. The CDR3 totals 15 residues. From germline, CDR1 is MDHEN and CDR2 SYDVKM. CDR3: CASRPWDRTNEKLFF. CDR3 in DNA: TGTGCCAGCAGGCCGTGGGACAGAACTAATGAAAAACTGTTTTTT.

The chain links TRBV19 to TRBJ2-2, with D maybe TRBD2 (6 bases). V was cut by 10 bases and J by 4 bases, with 16 bases left in between. There are 14 residues in the CDR3. From germline, CDR1 is LNHDA and CDR2 SQIVND (reference sequence). The CDR3 sequence is CATAGTGGTGELFF. The CDR3 nucleotides read TGTGCCACTGCCGGGACTGGGGGCACCGGGGAGCTGTTTTTT.

This rearrangement joins TRBV6-2 or TRBV6-3 to TRBJ2-3; 8 bases match TRBD1. Germline V lookup: CDR1 MNHEY, CDR2 SVGEGT. J gave up 5 bases and V 4 bases, and 5 bases lay outside the gene matches. This CDR3 contains 14 residues. CDR3 nucleotide sequence: TGTGCCAGCAGTTTAGGACAGGGTGAAGATACGCAGTATTTT. It translates to CASSLGQGEDTQYF.

The V call is TRBV7-9, the J call TRBJ2-4, with TRBD1 matching 8 bases. V gave up 3 bases and J gave up 0 bases; unmatched junction bases: 10. Germline CDR1 and CDR2: SEHNR and FQNEAQ (reference sequence). CDR3 length: 18 amino acids. This CDR3 is CASSLDRVSGAAKNIQYF. The CDR3 DNA is TGTGCCAGCAGCTTGGACAGGGTTTCAGGGGCAGCCAAAAACATTCAGTACTTC. Full variable domain (rest looked up from reference TRBV7-9 and TRBJ2-4): DTGVSQNPRHKITKRGQNVTFRCDPISEHNRLYWYRQTLGQGPEFLTYFQNEAQLEKSRLLSDRFSAERPKGSFSTLEIQRTEQGDSAMYLCASSLDRVSGAAKNIQYFGAGTRLSVL.

The rearrangement links TRBV4-1 to TRBJ2-7; D might be TRBD2 (5 bases). The V gene's germline CDR1 is MGHRA and CDR2 YSYEKL. This CDR3 spans 15 amino acids. The V and J ends lost 0 bases and 4 bases respectively, with 13 bases between them. CDR3 coding DNA: TGCGCCAGCAGCCAAGAGCCGGGATCCCCATACGAGCAGTACTTC. Translating gives CASSQEPGSPYEQYF.

The rearrangement links TRBV19 to TRBJ2-2; D may be TRBD2 (5 bases). The V end was cut by 7 bases, the J end by 4 bases, with 13 bases between. The CDR3 loop spans 14 amino acids. From germline, CDR1 is LNHDA and CDR2 SQIVND (reference sequence). For the CDR3, the DNA is TGTGCCAGTAAGGAGCGGAGGATCACCGGGGAGCTGTTTTTT. Its protein product is CASKERRITGELFF.

The chain carries TRBV7-8 and TRBJ2-5; D gene uncertain. CDR3 length: 12 residues. V was pared by 1 base and J by 11 bases, with 11 bases between. Germline CDR1 reads SGHVS; CDR2 reads FQNEAQ. The CDR3 spells CASSLGHRGQYF. The CDR3 nucleotides read TGTGCCAGCAGCTTAGGCCATCGAGGACAGTACTTC. Based on the CDR3 plus reference TRBV7-8 and TRBJ2-5, the full variable domain is GAGVSQSPRYKVAKRGQDVALRCDPISGHVSLFWYQQALGQGPEFLTYFQNEAQLDKSGLPSDRFFAERPEGSVSTLKIQRTQQEDSAVYLCASSLGHRGQYFGPGTRLLVL.

The rearrangement links TRBV6-2 or TRBV6-3 to TRBJ1-2; D is unresolved. V dropped 6 bases and J dropped 3 bases, with 23 bases sitting between them. Per the germline V gene, CDR1 is MNHEY and CDR2 is SVGEGT. This CDR3 region has 17 residues. In DNA form, the CDR3 reads TGTGCCAGCAGCCCCACTAGTTTGTTACAGTACTACTATGGCTACACCTTC. This sequence encodes CASSPTSLLQYYYGYTF.

This clone showed up just a few times. The CDR3 DNA follows: TGTGCCAGCAGCCACCAAGTAGCGGGAGAAAATGAGCAGTTCTTC. Amino acids: CASSHQVAGENEQFF. V is TRBV11-2 and J is TRBJ2-1; TRBD2 aligns across 9 bases. The CDR3 is made up of 15 amino acids. The V segment lost 5 bases and the J segment 7 bases; nucleotides outside the gene matches: 9. CDR1 SGHAT and CDR2 FQNNGV come from the germline V gene.

The V and J genes are TRBV7-6 and TRBJ2-7, with 7 nucleotides matching TRBD2. The CDR3 totals 15 residues. The J segment lost 6 bases and the V segment lost 0 bases, leaving 8 bases of the junction unmatched. Germline V CDR1 and CDR2: SGHVS, FNYEAQ. CDR3 bases: TGTGCCAGCAGCTTAGCGAGGGCGGGAGTCACCGAGCAGTACTTC. Translation gives CASSLARAGVTEQYF.

The chain uses TRBV6-6 and TRBJ1-4; D is ambiguous. From germline, CDR1 is MNHNY and CDR2 SVGAGI (reference sequence). Trimming cost V 5 bases and J 3 bases, with 19 bases left between them. The CDR3 totals 17 residues. Written as DNA, the CDR3 is TGTGCCAGCAGTCGGGGATTAGACCGGAGGTCTAATGAAAAACTGTTTTTT. Encoded protein: CASSRGLDRRSNEKLFF.

CDR3 nucleotides: TGTGCCAGCTCACCCGACAGCGGGCACGGCTACACCTTC. It yields the protein CASSPDSGHGYTF. The chain joins TRBV18 to TRBJ1-2, with D tentatively TRBD1 (5 bases). The germline V gene has CDR1 KGHSH and CDR2 LQKENI. With 3 bases removed from V and 8 bases from J, the gap between germline ends came to 13 bases. This CDR3 is 13 amino acids long.

This chain joins TRBV13 and TRBJ1-1; TRBD1 agrees at 10 bases. Per germline, CDR1 PRHDT and CDR2 FYEKMQ (reference sequence). V lost 5 bases and J lost 0; bases outside the gene matches: 9. The CDR3 is 17 amino acids. The CDR3 DNA sequence: TGTGCCAGCAGCATTCGGGACAGGGGACGGCTGAACACTGAAGCTTTCTTT. Protein product: CASSIRDRGRLNTEAFF. Based on the CDR3 plus reference TRBV13 and TRBJ1-1, the full variable domain is AAGVIQSPRHLIKEKRETATLKCYPIPRHDTVYWYQQGPGQDPQFLISFYEKMQSDKGSIPDRFSAQQFSDYHSELNMSSLELGDSALYFCASSIRDRGRLNTEAFFGQGTRLTVV.

The chain uses TRBV9 and TRBJ1-2; D might be TRBD1 (6 bases). CDR3 length: 14 amino acids. V lost 3 bases and J lost 3, with 12 bases in between. CDR1 and CDR2 (germline): SGDLS, YYNGEE. The CDR3 here is CASSETTGHYGYTF. In DNA form, the CDR3 reads TGTGCCAGCAGCGAGACCACAGGGCACTATGGCTACACCTTC.

The rearrangement joins TRBV5-1 to TRBJ1-3; 9 bases line up with TRBD1. The germline gives CDR1 SGHRS, CDR2 YFSETQ. CDR3 size: 17 residues. Germline trimming cut 1 base from V and 1 base from J; bases unmatched to any gene: 6. The CDR3 spells CASSLILGQGSGNTIYF. The CDR3 DNA sequence: TGCGCCAGCAGCTTGATACTGGGACAGGGATCTGGAAACACCATATATTTT.

The J gene is TRBJ2-5, the V gene TRBV20-1, with 9 bases that match TRBD2. After removal of 3 bases from V and 5 bases from J, the junction contained 7 bases not matched to a gene. The CDR3 is 14 residues long. CDR1 DFQATT and CDR2 SNEGSKA come from the germline V gene (reference sequence). DNA of the CDR3: TGCAGTGCTAGTTGGCGGGGGGGCCCCGAGACCCAGTACTTC. Protein sequence: CSASWRGGPETQYF.

The chain has TRBV6-6 and TRBJ1-3; TRBD1 is a possible D gene (6 bases). The CDR3 runs 17 residues. Looked up from germline, CDR1 is MNHNY and CDR2 is SVGAGI (reference sequence). V lost 5 bases to trimming and J lost 4 bases, with 21 bases between them. CDR3 protein: CASSRALTGTRGNTIYF. The CDR3 DNA is TGTGCCAGCAGTCGTGCCCTTACAGGGACGAGAGGAAACACCATATATTTT.

The chain joins TRBV3-1 (or the pseudogene TRBV3-2) to TRBJ2-1; 13 nucleotides agree with TRBD2. V was clipped by 3 bases and J by 7 bases; unmatched bases: 9. The V gene's germline CDR1 is LGHDT and CDR2 YNNKEL (reference sequence). The CDR3 is 17 residues long. DNA of the CDR3: TGTGCCAGCAGCCAGTACACTAGCGGGGGGGCCGGAAATGAGCAGTTCTTC. The encoded protein is CASSQYTSGGAGNEQFF.

A few counts support this clone. V is TRBV6-4 and J is TRBJ2-7, with 12 bases matching TRBD2. Germline V gene sequence: CDR1 MRHNA, CDR2 SNTAGT. The CDR3 is 18 residues long. J lost 1 base, V lost 2 bases, and 9 bases had no gene match. The CDR3 reads CASSDPPGLAGRSYEQYF. CDR3 sequence (DNA): TGTGCCAGCAGTGACCCCCCTGGACTAGCGGGAAGATCCTACGAGCAGTACTTC.

V gene TRBV5-1 combines with J gene TRBJ1-2, with TRBD1 matching 7 bases. There are 14 residues in the CDR3. In germline, CDR1 is SGHRS, CDR2 YFSETQ. Germline trimming cut 4 bases from V and 3 bases from J; bases unmatched to any gene: 6. The CDR3 sequence: CASSHVTGDYGYTF. CDR3 DNA sequence: TGCGCCAGCAGCCATGTTACAGGGGACTATGGCTACACCTTC.